The source of this T cell receptor (beta chain) is a study of blood T cell repertoires in COVID-19. Assay used: immunoSEQ multiplex PCR; TCRdb lists only in-frame clones, some missing. The data show more than 300,000 clones, with around 87% seen just once and roughly 10% held by the top ten. The CDR3 is 14 residues long. Germline V gene lookup returns CDR1 LNHDA and CDR2 SQIVND (reference sequence). The V and J ends lost 3 bases and 4 bases respectively, with 13 bases between them. The V gene is TRBV19, the J gene TRBJ2-7; D uncertain. The sample was peripheral blood. This receptor was identified in a woman between 25 and 40 years old with COVID-19, enrolled during active disease. In DNA, the CDR3 is TGTGCCAGTAGTATCGGTTTATCGCGGTACGAGCAGTACTTC. It translates to CASSIGLSRYEQYF.